This entry features one T cell receptor beta chain sequence. Its target is not known. Unique molecular identifiers were used to barcode this TCRbeta library. TCRdb itself ran the PCR reads through MiXCR, one entry per CDR3 protein. The sample lists around 450,000 distinct CDR3 sequences, around 15% occurring once. This record belongs to a study of T-cell reconstitution after alpha-beta-depleted transplantation in children. Study conclusions and caveats: At the one-year point after transplant, T-cell counts and TCRbeta diversity were found to come mostly from T cells that had been newly produced. Some patients' high day-60 TCRbeta diversity was traced to surviving recipient T cells and thymic progenitors.

There are 17 residues in the CDR3. V was shortened by 1 base and J by 2 bases, with 14 bases between the two germline ends. Per germline, CDR1 LGHNA and CDR2 YSLEER. This TCR was recovered from a boy in the first two years of life who had a stem cell transplant for Wiskott-Aldrich syndrome, so the T cells may come from the graft donor. The material sequenced was PBMCs, mostly from graft donor cells, taken 360 days after TCRalphabeta/CD19-depleted stem cell transplant. The V and J genes are TRBV4-3 and TRBJ2-2; no firm D call. CDR3 protein: CASSQVSSAYNTGELFF. The DNA for the CDR3 is TGCGCCAGCAGCCAAGTTAGTTCGGCCTACAACACCGGGGAGCTGTTTTTT.